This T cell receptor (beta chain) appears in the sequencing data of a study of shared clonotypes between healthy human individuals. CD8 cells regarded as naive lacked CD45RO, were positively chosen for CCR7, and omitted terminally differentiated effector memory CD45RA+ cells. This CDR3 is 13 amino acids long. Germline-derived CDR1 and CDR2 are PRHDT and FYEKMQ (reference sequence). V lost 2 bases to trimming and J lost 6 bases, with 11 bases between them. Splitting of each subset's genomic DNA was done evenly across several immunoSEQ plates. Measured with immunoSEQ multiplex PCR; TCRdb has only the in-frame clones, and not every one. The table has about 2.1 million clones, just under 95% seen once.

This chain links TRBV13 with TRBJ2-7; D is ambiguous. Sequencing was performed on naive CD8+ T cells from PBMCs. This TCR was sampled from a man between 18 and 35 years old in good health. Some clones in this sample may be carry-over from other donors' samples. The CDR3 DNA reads TGTGCCAGCAGCTTATCCCCTAAAGGCGAGCAGTACTTC. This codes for CASSLSPKGEQYF.